These 9 T cell receptor beta chains share one sample of origin, sequenced in a study of Ad26.COV2.S vaccination and SARS-CoV-2 variants. Documented treatment: around 19 received Ad26.COV2.S at low or high dose, single or two shots; about five received placebo; per-sample allocation not given. Day 63 following the first vaccine or placebo injection was when the samples were taken. Measured with immunoSEQ multiplex PCR; TCRdb has only the in-frame clones, and not every one. The sample contains roughly 320,000 clones, about nine tenths of which appear only once. The specimen comprised peripheral blood, sampled in a trial of Ad26.COV2.S vaccine versus placebo. These receptors all stem from a person aged 18-65 years who received the Ad26.COV2.S COVID-19 vaccine or a placebo.

This sequence joins TRBV7-2 and TRBJ1-1, with TRBD1 as a possible D gene (5 bases). Trimming removed 7 bases from V and 1 base from J, with 13 bases in between. The CDR3 is 14 residues long. Germline CDR1 SGHTA, CDR2 FQGNSA. The CDR3 DNA is TGTGCCAGCAACCCATCTGGACAGAACACTGAAGCTTTCTTT. This gives the protein CASNPSGQNTEAFF.

The chain is built from TRBV12-3 or TRBV12-4 and TRBJ2-3; D call uncertain. This CDR3 region has 12 residues. The V and J ends lost 6 bases and 7 bases respectively, with 11 bases between them. CDR3 DNA sequence: TGTGCCAGCAGCCTCGGGCAAAATACGCAGTATTTT. It encodes CASSLGQNTQYF.

The V call is TRBV10-2, the J call TRBJ2-1, with TRBD2 matching 8 bases. The CDR3 covers 17 residues. V lost 7 bases, J lost 0 bases, and 11 bases stayed unmatched. Germline CDR1 reads WSHSY; CDR2 reads SAAADI. The chain's CDR3 is CASKPTIAGSSYNEQFF. CDR3 nucleotides: TGCGCCAGCAAACCTACGATAGCGGGGAGCTCCTACAATGAGCAGTTCTTC.

The chain joins TRBV7-2 to TRBJ2-1, with TRBD1 identical over 7 bases. Germline lookup yields CDR1 SGHTA and CDR2 FQGNSA. The CDR3 is 14 residues long. The V and J ends lost 5 bases and 6 bases, in that order; junction bases with no gene match: 7. CDR3 DNA: TGTGCCAGCAGCGCGCGGACAGGCCGCAATGAGCAGTTCTTC. Protein product: CASSARTGRNEQFF. The full variable domain, rest sourced from reference TRBV7-2 and TRBJ2-1, is GAGVSQSPSNKVTEKGKDVELRCDPISGHTALYWYRQSLGQGLEFLIYFQGNSAPDKSGLPSDRFSAERTGGSVSTLTIQRTQQEDSAVYLCASSARTGRNEQFFGPGTRLTVL.

This clone was counted at least ten times. This chain connects TRBV2 to TRBJ1-6, with D possibly matching TRBD1 (6 bases). The CDR3 is 15 amino acids. The V and J ends lost 3 bases and 4 bases respectively, with 10 bases between them. The germline V gene encodes CDR1 SNHLY and CDR2 FYNNEI. CDR3 sequence: CASSELTGYNSPLHF. CDR3 DNA: TGTGCCAGCAGTGAGCTTACAGGGTATAATTCACCCCTCCACTTT.

The V and J genes are TRBV7-9 and TRBJ2-7; 10 bases agree with TRBD1. Germline CDR1 is SEHNR and CDR2 is FQNEAQ (reference sequence). Germline trimming cut 6 bases from V and 5 bases from J; bases unmatched to any gene: 7. The CDR3 runs 14 residues. CDR3 sequence (DNA): TGTGCCAGCAGTGAGGGACAGGGGACTCACGAGCAGTACTTC. Amino acids: CASSEGQGTHEQYF.

The chain employs TRBV5-4 and TRBJ1-3; tentative D call: TRBD1 (5 bases). V lost 6 bases to trimming and J lost 2 bases, with 15 bases between them. The length of the CDR3 is 15 residues. Germline values: CDR1 SGHNT, CDR2 YYREEE (reference sequence). CDR3 DNA sequence: TGTGCCAGCACCATCGGCGGGGCAGCTGGAAACACCATATATTTT. Residues: CASTIGGAAGNTIYF.

The chain joins TRBV9 to TRBJ2-2, with D hard to call. The CDR3 covers 16 residues. V was cut by 2 bases and J by 0 bases, with 11 bases left in between. Germline V gene lookup returns CDR1 SGDLS and CDR2 YYNGEE. The CDR3 DNA reads as TGTGCCAGCAGCGTTACAAGTGGGGCGAACACCGGGGAGCTGTTTTTT. Translated: CASSVTSGANTGELFF.

This clone was recorded a few times. The chain joins TRBV19 to TRBJ1-5, with 10 nucleotides matching TRBD1. The junction had 9 bases not matched to a gene; V was cut back by 6 bases and J by 7 bases. Germline V gene sequence: CDR1 LNHDA, CDR2 SQIVND (reference sequence). This CDR3 comprises 15 residues. CDR3 DNA: TGTGCCAGTAGCCTAACGACAGGGGGCGCGCAGCCCCAGCATTTT. Translated, it gives CASSLTTGGAQPQHF.